Sequencing of this T cell receptor (beta chain) was carried out in a study of T cell repertoires in cytomegalovirus infection (dated by TCRdb to about 2019). About the full investigation: Alongside well-studied HLA-B-restricted epitopes, the peptide stimulations were aimed at recently identified HLA-C-restricted CMV epitopes, whose presentation resists viral immunomodulation. The HLA type of each donor mattered for the analysis, because public TCR beta signatures pointed to carriage of CMV infection along with the matching HLA type. Points the paper makes about the study in general: The ex vivo response was dominated by HLA-C-restricted CMV-specific TCR beta clonotypes, which also provided the single most frequent clonotype in two of eight donors. Carriers of CMV infection plus the relevant HLA type were discriminated by the cumulative frequency of public TCR beta family members in the study cohort and in an independent roughly 370-donor cohort.

This sample was sequenced with an Illumina HiSeq 1500. TCRdb trimmed public reads at Q25 via fastp, called clones via MiXCR and kept in-frame beta chains. Rows with a matching CDR3 protein are joined into one entry that keeps the most common DNA and genes. The sample table lists around 570,000 distinct CDR3 sequences, around two fifths of them with a count of one. The ten largest account for about half of the sample. Taken with the paper, the label for treatment or condition translates to: in vitro stimulation with specific CMV peptide epitopes to enrich CMV-specific T cells. Points on this clonotype: Its antigen has not been determined. No base quality values were provided; no much bigger clone lies one nucleotide off.

The germline V gene gives CDR1 as KGHSH and CDR2 as LQKENI. The germline ends are 5 bases apart after V is trimmed by 2 bases and J by 1 base. There are 14 amino acids in the CDR3, from cysteine to phenylalanine inclusive. The kept DNA is CDR3 alone, 42 bases in frame from the first base. The source material was cultured PBMCs, sampled from culture after CMV antigen stimulation. The chain employs TRBV18 and TRBJ2-2, with no D gene named confidently. The sequence derives from a human donor in good health (CMV status not recorded). Some clones in this sample may be carry-over from other donors' samples. The CDR3 region: CASSPSQNTGELFF. The nucleotide sequence is TGTGCCAGCTCACCATCCCAGAACACCGGGGAGCTGTTTTTT. Here the CDR3 is joined to the reference TRBV18 and TRBJ2-2 genes, and the full variable domain is: NAGVMQNPRHLVRRRGQEARLRCSPMKGHSHVYWYRQLPEEGLKFMVYLQKENIIDESGMPKERFSAEFPKEGPSILRIQQVVRGDSAAYFCASSPSQNTGELFFGEGSRLTVL.